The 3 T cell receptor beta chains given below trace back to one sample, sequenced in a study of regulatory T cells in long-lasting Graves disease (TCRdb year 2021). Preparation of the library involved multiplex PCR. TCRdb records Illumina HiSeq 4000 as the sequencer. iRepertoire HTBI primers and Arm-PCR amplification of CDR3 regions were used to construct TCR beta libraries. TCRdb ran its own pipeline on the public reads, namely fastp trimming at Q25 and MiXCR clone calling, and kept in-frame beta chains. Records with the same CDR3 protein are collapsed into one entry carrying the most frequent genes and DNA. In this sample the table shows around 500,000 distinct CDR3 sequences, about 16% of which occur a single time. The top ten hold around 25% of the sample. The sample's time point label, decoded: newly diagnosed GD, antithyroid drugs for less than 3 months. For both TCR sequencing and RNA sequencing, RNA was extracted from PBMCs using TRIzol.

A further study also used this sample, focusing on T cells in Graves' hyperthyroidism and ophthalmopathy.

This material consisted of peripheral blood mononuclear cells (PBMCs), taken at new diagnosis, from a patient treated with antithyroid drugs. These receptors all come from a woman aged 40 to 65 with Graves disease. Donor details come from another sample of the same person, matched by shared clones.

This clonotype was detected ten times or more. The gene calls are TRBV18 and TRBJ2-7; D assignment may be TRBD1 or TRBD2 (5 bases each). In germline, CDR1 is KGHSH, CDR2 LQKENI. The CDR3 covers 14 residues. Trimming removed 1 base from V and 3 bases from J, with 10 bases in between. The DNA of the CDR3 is TGTGCCAGCTCACCACGTGGGACCCTCTACGAGCAGTACTTC. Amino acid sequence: CASSPRGTLYEQYF. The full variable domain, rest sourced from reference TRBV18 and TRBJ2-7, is NAGVMQNPRHLVRRRGQEARLRCSPMKGHSHVYWYRQLPEEGLKFMVYLQKENIIDESGMPKERFSAEFPKEGPSILRIQQVVRGDSAAYFCASSPRGTLYEQYFGPGTRLTVT.

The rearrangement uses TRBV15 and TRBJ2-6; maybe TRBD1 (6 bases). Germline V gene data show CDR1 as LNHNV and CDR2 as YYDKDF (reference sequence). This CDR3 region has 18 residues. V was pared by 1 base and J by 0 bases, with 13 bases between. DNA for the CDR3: TGTGCCACCAGCAGAGGTCCGGGACAAATCTCTGGGGCCAACGTCCTGACTTTC. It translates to CATSRGPGQISGANVLTF.

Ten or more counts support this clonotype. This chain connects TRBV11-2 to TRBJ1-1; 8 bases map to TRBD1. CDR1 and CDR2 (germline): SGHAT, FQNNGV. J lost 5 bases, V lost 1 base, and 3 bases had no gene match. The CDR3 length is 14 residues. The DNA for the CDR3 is TGTGCCAGCAGCTTAGCAGGGGGCAGTACTGAAGCTTTCTTT. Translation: CASSLAGGSTEAFF.